The clone carrying this T cell receptor beta chain has a single count. This entry is derived from a study of CD8+ T cells in alopecia areata. Turning to the study itself: Administration of oral tofacitinib to treated patients was at 5 to 10 mg twice daily.

The CDR3 runs 14 residues. With 7 bases removed from V and 5 bases from J, the gap between germline ends came to 18 bases. The germline CDR1 and CDR2 sequences are SQVTM and ANQGSEA. Isolated RNA was reverse transcribed into cDNA used as the sequencing template. This table comes from immunoSEQ multiplex PCR, and its TCRdb copy is limited to in-frame clones, with some not included. The sample holds 150,000 to 200,000 clones, around 60% seen once. Treatment of the sample: oral pan-JAK inhibitor, 5-10 mg twice daily. This chain uses TRBV29-1 with TRBJ2-1, with D uncertain. The sequence was obtained from a human donor with alopecia areata. The source was CD4+ T cells sorted from blood, collected at week 24, from a patient treated with tofacitinib. Here the CDR3 DNA reads TGCAGCGCGGCCCGTGAACAAGACCACAATGAGCAGTTCTTC. Translating it yields CSAAREQDHNEQFF.